This TCR beta chain appears in the sequencing data of a study of T cell repertoires in cytomegalovirus infection. TCRdb recomputed calls from the reads with MiXCR, one row per CDR3 protein. The sample lists some 700,000 distinct CDR3 sequences, 33% seen once, with approximately 18% in the top ten. This CDR3 comprises 14 residues. V lost 0 bases and J lost 4, with 7 bases in between. Germline V gene lookup returns CDR1 SGHVS and CDR2 FNYEAQ. This clonotype occurred a few times. Its antigen remains unidentified. The sequencing here drew on cultured PBMCs, taken from culture after CMV antigen stimulation. The chain is built from TRBV7-6 and TRBJ1-3; D is undetermined. This sequence was found in a human donor in good health (CMV status not recorded). Some clones in this sample may be carry-over from other donors' samples. DNA of the CDR3: TGTGCCAGCAGCTTAGCGCGGGAGGGAAACACCATATATTTT. This translates into CASSLAREGNTIYF.